This is a list of T cell receptor beta chains from one sample in a study of T-cell reconstitution after alpha-beta-depleted transplantation in children. TCRdb recomputed calls from the PCR reads with MiXCR, one row per CDR3 protein. The sample lists nearly 350,000 distinct CDR3 sequences; 15% to 20% were seen once. The sample was PBMCs, mostly from graft donor cells, taken 360 days after TCRalphabeta/CD19-depleted stem cell transplant. These receptors all come from a male patient aged 2-15 years who had a stem cell transplant for acute lymphoblastic leukemia, so the T cells may come from the graft donor. Both conserved end residues are part of each CDR3. The D gene is left open where the match is weak. Some rows mark clone size as missing; the rest say once, few, many or name a class of expanded clone.

j_gene	abundance	v_gene	len	d_gene	CDR3aa	CDR3nt
TRBJ1-2	-	TRBV9	16	TRBD1	CASSGTGKGRPYGYTF	TGTGCCAGCAGCGGGACAGGGAAAGGCCGTCCTTATGGCTACACCTTC
TRBJ1-1	few	TRBV6-2/TRBV6-3	13	-	CASRTPVNTEAFF	TGTGCCAGCAGGACTCCGGTGAACACTGAAGCTTTCTTT
TRBJ2-6	-	TRBV7-2	19	-	CASSLGYFGGGSGANVPTF	-
TRBJ2-1	-	TRBV4-3	17	TRBD2	CASSKGGLAGVYNEQFF	TGCGCCAGCAGCAAAGGGGGACTAGCGGGAGTCTACAATGAGCAGTTCTTC
TRBJ2-3	many	TRBV7-9	15	-	CASSLGRIVGDTQYF	TGTGCCAGCAGCTTAGGCCGCATAGTCGGGGATACGCAGTATTTT
TRBJ2-7	-	TRBV7-9	14	-	CASSLAGGFGEQYF	TGTGCCAGCAGCTTAGCGGGGGGTTTTGGGGAGCAGTACTTC
TRBJ2-3	-	TRBV6-5	16	TRBD1	CASRQGASVDTDTQYF	TGTGCCAGCAGGCAGGGGGCCTCTGTGGACACAGATACGCAGTATTTT
TRBJ2-3	few	TRBV5-1	16	TRBD2	CASSSLAGGRTDTQYF	TGCGCCAGCAGCTCCCTAGCGGGAGGGCGCACAGATACGCAGTATTTT
TRBJ2-7	few	TRBV30	15	TRBD2	CAWTSGRRRSYEQYF	TGTGCCTGGACTAGCGGGAGGAGGAGGTCCTACGAGCAGTACTTC
TRBJ2-5	few	TRBV6-7	14	TRBD1	CAIRTGGVLETQYF	TGTGCCATCAGGACAGGGGGGGTTCTCGAGACCCAGTACTTC
TRBJ2-1	-	TRBV11-1	12	-	CASSSHSNEQFF	TGTGCCAGCAGCTCACACAGTAATGAGCAGTTCTTC
TRBJ2-2	few	TRBV4-3	18	TRBD1	CASSQDPPTGGWAGELFF	TGCGCCAGCAGCCAAGACCCACCGACAGGGGGGTGGGCCGGGGAGCTGTTTTTT
TRBJ2-7	many	TRBV12-3/TRBV12-4	13	-	CASSLWVLDEQYF	TGTGCCAGCAGTTTATGGGTACTAGACGAGCAGTACTTC
TRBJ2-1	-	TRBV4-1	14	TRBD2	CASSQDQTSDEQFF	TGCGCCAGCAGCCAAGATCAAACTAGCGATGAGCAGTTCTTC
TRBJ2-1	-	TRBV5-1	14	-	CASRFQLGDNEQFF	TGCGCCAGCAGATTCCAGCTCGGGGACAATGAGCAGTTCTTC
TRBJ1-2	-	TRBV5-1	15	-	CASSSQGRSNYGYTF	TGCGCCAGCAGCTCCCAGGGACGGTCGAACTATGGCTACACCTTC
TRBJ2-3	few	TRBV4-3	14	-	CASSQAGAIDTQYF	TGCGCCAGCAGCCAAGCGGGAGCGATAGATACGCAGTATTTT